This T cell receptor (beta chain) was documented in a study of OX40 agonist ivuxolimab in advanced cancers. Study summary: Prior checkpoint blockade (anti-PD-1, anti-PD-L1 or anti-CTLA-4) was permitted; under 50% had it.

Here immunoSEQ multiplex PCR was the method, and the copy in TCRdb shows in-frame clones only, minus some. The repertoire holds roughly 70,000 clones, with about nine tenths as singletons. Germline CDR1 and CDR2: SEHNR and FQNEAQ (reference sequence). The CDR3 is 15 residues long. Trimming took off 5 bases at V and 0 bases at J, with 13 bases between the two ends. Notes on the study in general: Among T cells, CD8+ cells averaged more expanded clones than CD4+ cells.

No patient had autoimmune disease or received systemic immunosuppression. A note on this clone: Its specificity is not known.

V and J are TRBV7-9 and TRBJ1-1; D is perhaps TRBD1 (6 bases). The origin of this receptor is an adult with an advanced solid tumor such as melanoma, head and neck, liver or kidney cancer. Sequences were derived from CD4+ or CD8+ T cells sorted from blood, sampled in a trial of the OX40 agonist ivuxolimab. CDR3: CASSVRQALNTEAFF. The CDR3 DNA reads TGTGCCAGCAGCGTAAGACAGGCCCTGAACACTGAAGCTTTCTTT.